This is a list of T cell receptor beta chains from one sample in a study of blood T cell repertoires in COVID-19. Sequenced by immunoSEQ multiplex PCR; TCRdb stores in-frame clones only, minus some. The sample carries about 190,000 clones, under 90% recorded once. The sample taken for sequencing was peripheral blood. The receptor source for this set is a human donor in a cohort sampled during active COVID-19. Both conserved end residues are part of each CDR3. A D gene is named only where the DNA matches it firmly. Clone size is given for some rows only: seen once, a few or many times, or a class if the clone is expanded.

clone_size d_call j_call v_call cdr3_nt cdr3_aa
NA NA TRBJ1-6 TRBV11-2 TGTGCCAGCAGCTTAGACGGAGGGAGCGTGTCCTATAATTCACCCCTCCACTTT CASSLDGGSVSYNSPLHF
once TRBD2 TRBJ2-1 TRBV5-1 TGCGCCAGCACCGGGACTAGCCGAAGCTCCTACAATGAGCAGTTCTTC CASTGTSRSSYNEQFF
NA NA TRBJ1-3 TRBV28 TGTGCCAGCAGTAGCTTTGGCTCTGGAAACACCATATATTTT CASSSFGSGNTIYF
NA TRBD2 TRBJ2-6 TRBV5-1 TGCGCCAGCAGCTTCTCCGGGGGGACTAGCGGGGCGGGGGCCAACGTCCTGACTTTC CASSFSGGTSGAGANVLTF
NA TRBD1 TRBJ2-5 TRBV9 TGTGCCAGCACGGCCTCAGGGACAGGGAAAGAGACCCAGTACTTC CASTASGTGKETQYF
NA TRBD2 TRBJ2-1 TRBV7-9 TGTGCCAGCAGCTTAGAGGGCGGGAGGGGCGATGAGCAGTTCTTC CASSLEGGRGDEQFF
NA NA TRBJ1-1 TRBV10-3 TGTGCCATCAGTGAGCCACGACAGGAGAACACTGAAGCTTTCTTT CAISEPRQENTEAFF
NA NA TRBJ2-3 TRBV3-1/TRBV3-2 TGTGCCAGCAGCCAAGGGGGCCTCACAGATACGCAGTATTTT CASSQGGLTDTQYF
NA NA TRBJ2-5 TRBV18 TGTGCCAGCTCAGGTATAGGGGCCGACCGTTGGACCCAGTACTTC CASSGIGADRWTQYF
NA NA TRBJ1-2 TRBV18 TGTGCCAGCTCGCCAACCTTAGGAGCTAACTATGGCTACACCTTC CASSPTLGANYGYTF
NA NA TRBJ1-5 TRBV6-6 TGTGCCAGCAGCCGTACGAGGGCGAACAATCAGCCCCAGCATTTT CASSRTRANNQPQHF
NA TRBD2 TRBJ2-7 TRBV2 TGTGCCAGCAGTGAGACCGGGACTAGCGGTCGGCACAAGCGGGGCGAGCAGTACTTC CASSETGTSGRHKRGEQYF
NA TRBD2 TRBJ2-1 TRBV24-1 TGTGCCACCAGGGCTCGAGGCGGGGGAGGGAATGAGCAGTTCTTC CATRARGGGGNEQFF
NA NA TRBJ2-1 TRBV2 TGTGCCAGCGGAGAGGTATATGAGCAGTTCTTC CASGEVYEQFF
NA TRBD1 TRBJ1-5 TRBV19 TGTGCCAGTAGTGCACAGGGGTTTGGTGATCAGCCCCAGCATTTT CASSAQGFGDQPQHF